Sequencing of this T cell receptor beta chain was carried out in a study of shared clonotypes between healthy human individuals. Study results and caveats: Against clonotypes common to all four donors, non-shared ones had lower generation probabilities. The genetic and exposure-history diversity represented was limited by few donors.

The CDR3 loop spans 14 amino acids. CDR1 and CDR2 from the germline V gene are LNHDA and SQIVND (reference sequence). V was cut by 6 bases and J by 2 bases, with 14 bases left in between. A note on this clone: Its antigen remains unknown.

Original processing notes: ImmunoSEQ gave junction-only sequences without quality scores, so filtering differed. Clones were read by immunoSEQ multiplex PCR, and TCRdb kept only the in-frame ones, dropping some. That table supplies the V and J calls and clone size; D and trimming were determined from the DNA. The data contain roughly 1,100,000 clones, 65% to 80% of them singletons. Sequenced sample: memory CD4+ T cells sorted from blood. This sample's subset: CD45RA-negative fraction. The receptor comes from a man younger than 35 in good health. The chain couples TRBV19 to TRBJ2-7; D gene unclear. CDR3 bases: TGTGCCAGTAGGGGTAGGGCTACTCCCTACGAGCAGTACTTC. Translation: CASRGRATPYEQYF. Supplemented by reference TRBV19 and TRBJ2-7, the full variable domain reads DGGITQSPKYLFRKEGQNVTLSCEQNLNHDAMYWYRQDPGQGLRLIYYSQIVNDFQKGDIAEGYSVSREKKESFPLTVTSAQKNPTAFYLCASRGRATPYEQYFGPGTRLTVT.